One sample yielded the 28 T cell receptor beta chains listed below, sequenced in a study of high-grade serous ovarian cancer treatment subgroups. The tumor samples were collected prior to definitive surgery or chemotherapy. The assay was immunoSEQ multiplex PCR, and TCRdb's table has in-frame clones only and misses some. This sample carries several thousand clones, 78% of them seen once, and the ten largest clones take less than 9.5%. The material sequenced was tumor tissue. These receptors all stem from a human donor with high-grade serous ovarian cancer.

This clone was observed a single time. The chain is built from TRBV5-5 and TRBJ1-6; D gene uncertain. The length of the CDR3 is 16 residues. V lost 4 bases to trimming and J lost 6 bases, with 17 bases between them. CDR1 SGHKS and CDR2 YYEKEE come from the germline V gene (reference sequence). The CDR3 DNA sequence: TGTGCCAGCAGCCACGAAGCCCCACTTGGTAATTCACCCCTCCACTTT. Its protein is CASSHEAPLGNSPLHF.

The chain carries TRBV4-2 and TRBJ2-3; 9 bases are shared with TRBD2. The germline V gene has CDR1 LGHNA and CDR2 YNFKEQ. V lost 1 base and J lost 1; bases outside the gene matches: 15. The CDR3 runs 20 residues. In DNA, the CDR3 is TGTGCCAGCAGCCAAGTTTCGGGGGCGGGGGGGCCAGGAGGCACAGATACGCAGTATTTT. Translation: CASSQVSGAGGPGGTDTQYF.

CDR3 in DNA: TGCGCCAGCAGCCATGGACGGATCAATGAGCAGTTCTTC. Its protein is CASSHGRINEQFF. This chain links TRBV4-1 with TRBJ2-1; D gene unclear. Germline V gene data show CDR1 as MGHRA and CDR2 as YSYEKL. Trimming pared 3 bases from V and 6 bases from J, leaving 9 bases between. This CDR3 has 13 amino acids.

This chain links TRBV6-1 with TRBJ2-2; 10 bases align to TRBD1. V trimming: 2 bases; J trimming: 2 bases; junction bases outside the gene matches: 8. The CDR3 is made up of 18 amino acids. Germline V gene sequence: CDR1 MNHNS, CDR2 SASEGT. CDR3 protein: CASSEWQDRGLNTGELFF. The CDR3, as DNA: TGTGCCAGCAGTGAATGGCAAGACAGGGGGCTTAACACCGGGGAGCTGTTTTTT.

The sample holds one count of this clone. The V gene is TRBV7-8, the J gene TRBJ1-6, with D uncertain. The CDR3 is 14 residues long. The germline V and J ends were trimmed by 5 bases and 7 bases, with 12 bases remaining between them. Looked up from germline, CDR1 is SGHVS and CDR2 is FQNEAQ. DNA of the CDR3: TGTGCCAGCAGCCCGGAGGGAGGGAATTCACCCCTCCACTTT. It codes for CASSPEGGNSPLHF.

This chain uses TRBV27 with TRBJ2-7; tentatively, D is TRBD1 or TRBD2 (7 bases each). CDR1 and CDR2 (germline): MNHEY, SMNVEV (reference sequence). Trimming pared 3 bases from V and 3 bases from J, leaving 12 bases between. This CDR3 is 14 amino acids long. CDR3 amino acids: CASSLQGGVYEQYF. Written as DNA, the CDR3 is TGTGCCAGCAGTTTGCAGGGGGGGGTCTACGAGCAGTACTTC.

This rearrangement joins TRBV2 to TRBJ1-6; D uncertain. There are 14 residues in the CDR3. Trimming pared 10 bases from V and 3 bases from J, leaving 13 bases between. Germline lookup yields CDR1 SNHLY and CDR2 FYNNEI. The CDR3 DNA is TGTGCCACCCAGGCCGGGGACTATAATTCACCCCTCCACTTT. Translated, it gives CATQAGDYNSPLHF.

This chain joins TRBV5-6 and TRBJ2-7; no clear D gene. Germline V lookup: CDR1 SGHDT, CDR2 YYEEEE. Trimming cost V 0 bases and J 5 bases, with 6 bases left between them. CDR3 size: 12 residues. CDR3 in amino acids: CASSLADNEQYF. The CDR3 DNA sequence: TGTGCCAGCAGCTTGGCCGACAACGAGCAGTACTTC.

The chain uses TRBV5-1 and TRBJ1-3, with TRBD1 matching 8 bases. From germline, CDR1 is SGHRS and CDR2 YFSETQ. The CDR3 has 15 residues. V shed 2 bases, J shed 2 bases, and the junction held 3 bases outside the gene matches. The CDR3 loop reads CASSLTQGAGNTIYF. CDR3 nucleotide sequence: TGCGCCAGCAGCTTAACACAGGGGGCTGGAAACACCATATATTTT.

The J gene is TRBJ2-5, the V gene TRBV20-1; D is uncertain. This CDR3 is 11 amino acids long. CDR1 and CDR2 (germline): DFQATT, SNEGSKA (reference sequence). The germline V and J ends were trimmed by 7 bases and 5 bases, with 11 bases remaining between them. The CDR3 nucleotides are TGCAGTGGCAAGGGTACCGAGACCCAGTACTTC. This translates into CSGKGTETQYF.

The V call is TRBV10-3, the J call TRBJ2-5, with D perhaps matching TRBD1 or TRBD2 (5 bases each). This CDR3 is 14 amino acids long. V was shortened by 2 bases and J by 1 base, with 8 bases between the two germline ends. Germline CDR1 reads ENHRY; CDR2 reads SYGVKD. The CDR3 DNA follows: TGTGCCATCAGTGAGCAGGGACCCCAAGAGACCCAGTACTTC. As protein: CAISEQGPQETQYF.

The chain uses TRBV5-1 and TRBJ1-2; no clear D gene. The CDR3 extends over 14 amino acids. Germline-derived CDR1 and CDR2 are SGHRS and YFSETQ. The V gene lost 4 bases and the J gene lost 2 bases, with 12 bases spanning the gap. The CDR3 here is CASSPLLQNYGYTF. CDR3 DNA: TGCGCCAGCAGCCCGCTGCTTCAGAACTATGGCTACACCTTC.

Only a few counts were recorded for this clone. The V and J genes are TRBV19 and TRBJ2-7; D is undetermined. The germline gives CDR1 LNHDA, CDR2 SQIVND (reference sequence). The V gene lost 5 bases and the J gene lost 6 bases, with 11 bases spanning the gap. The CDR3 sequence is 12 residues long. This CDR3 is CASSLGGGEQYF. The DNA for the CDR3 is TGTGCCAGTAGTCTTGGTGGCGGCGAGCAGTACTTC.

The chain carries TRBV19 and TRBJ2-3; D gene ambiguous. This CDR3 comprises 13 residues. V was clipped by 11 bases and J by 5 bases, with 17 bases between them. Germline lookup yields CDR1 LNHDA and CDR2 SQIVND (reference sequence). The CDR3, as DNA: TGTGCCTCGGGCGGCGGAGCTGGAGATACGCAGTATTTT. This gives the protein CASGGGAGDTQYF.

The chain uses TRBV6-4 and TRBJ2-1; D remains unclear. Trimming shortened V by 3 bases and J by 8 bases, and 14 bases separated the two germline ends. The CDR3 contains 14 residues. CDR1 is MRHNA and CDR2 is SNTAGT in the germline V gene. The CDR3 spells CASSEGLDADEQFF. The CDR3 coding sequence is TGTGCCAGCAGTGAAGGGCTAGATGCCGATGAGCAGTTCTTC.

This clone was found once. The V and J genes are TRBV6-6 and TRBJ2-7, with a weak D call TRBD1 (6 bases). Trimming removed 10 bases from V and 2 bases from J, with 12 bases in between. The CDR3 is 12 residues long. Germline V gene data show CDR1 as MNHNY and CDR2 as SVGAGI (reference sequence). DNA for the CDR3: TGTGCCACCGGGACAAAGACCTACGAGCAGTACTTC. Its translation: CATGTKTYEQYF.

This chain joins TRBV15 and TRBJ2-5; 9 bases match TRBD2. The last part of the DNA fits TRBJ2-7 better; the J call may be wrong. Germline loops: CDR1 LNHNV, CDR2 YYDKDF (reference sequence). This CDR3 contains 15 residues. This chain's CDR3 is CATSELAGAHYEQYF. The DNA of the CDR3 is TGTGCCACCAGCGAATTAGCGGGGGCTCACTACGAGCAGTACTTC.

The V call is TRBV4-3, the J call TRBJ1-2, with 8 bases aligning to TRBD1. This CDR3 region has 16 residues. V dropped 3 bases and J dropped 4; count of bases not matched to a gene: 10. Germline V gene lookup returns CDR1 LGHNA and CDR2 YSLEER. CDR3 nucleotides: TGCGCCAGCAGCCAGGCACTATGGACAGGGTTCTATGGCTACACCTTC. Translation: CASSQALWTGFYGYTF.

The rearrangement joins TRBV28 to TRBJ2-7; 10 bases agree with TRBD2. The V and J ends lost 8 bases and 4 bases, in that order; junction bases with no gene match: 11. The CDR3 sequence is 15 residues long. The V gene's germline CDR1 is MDHEN and CDR2 SYDVKM. The CDR3 DNA reads TGTGCCAGCGTTCGGGAGGCTAGCGGGGGTTACGAGCAGTACTTC. It encodes CASVREASGGYEQYF.

This chain links TRBV30 with TRBJ1-5; D unclear. CDR1 is GTSNPN and CDR2 is SVGIG in the germline V gene (reference sequence). The CDR3 is 13 residues long. V dropped 0 bases and J dropped 3 bases, with 6 bases sitting between them. The CDR3 sequence: CAWSVSTNQPQHF. The CDR3 coding sequence is TGTGCCTGGAGTGTATCGACCAATCAGCCCCAGCATTTT.

This clone occurred once. The chain combines TRBV5-6 with TRBJ2-7; 9 bases line up with TRBD1. Germline CDR1 SGHDT, CDR2 YYEEEE. CDR3 length: 15 amino acids. Trimming at V came to 4 bases and at J to 3 bases, leaving 8 bases not matched to a gene. For the CDR3, the DNA is TGTGCCAGCAGCAATCCGGGACAGGGATACTACGAGCAGTACTTC. Translated, it gives CASSNPGQGYYEQYF.

The rearrangement joins TRBV6-5 to TRBJ2-7, with 12 bases aligning to TRBD2. With V trimmed by 10 bases and J by 6 bases, 10 bases remained unmatched. The CDR3 length is 14 residues. Germline V CDR1 and CDR2: MNHEY, SVGAGI. The CDR3 nucleotides read TGTGCCACCCAACCCCTAGCGGGGGGGCGCGAGCAGTACTTC. This translates into CATQPLAGGREQYF.

V gene TRBV15 combines with J gene TRBJ1-2, with TRBD1 matching 7 bases. Germline V lookup: CDR1 LNHNV, CDR2 YYDKDF (reference sequence). Unmatched junction bases numbered 11, after V lost 3 bases and J lost 7 bases. CDR3 length: 15 residues. The DNA for the CDR3 is TGTGCCACCAGCAGGGGATACCGGGACAGCGGTGGCTACACCTTC. Translation gives CATSRGYRDSGGYTF.

This rearrangement joins TRBV6-6 to TRBJ1-4; D gene ambiguous. Germline CDR1 is MNHNY and CDR2 is SVGAGI (reference sequence). The CDR3 has 15 amino acids. The V end was cut by 2 bases, the J end by 7 bases, with 14 bases between. The CDR3 spells CASSYPAGFGEKLFF. Here the CDR3 DNA reads TGTGCCAGCAGTTACCCCGCGGGCTTTGGTGAAAAACTGTTTTTT.

Only one count was recorded for this clone. J is TRBJ2-3 and V is TRBV5-6; D ambiguous. V lost 2 bases and J lost 4, with 8 bases in between. The CDR3 has 13 amino acids. Germline V lookup: CDR1 SGHDT, CDR2 YYEEEE. The CDR3 DNA follows: TGTGCCAGCAGCTTCGCACCGCCAGATACGCAGTATTTT. This codes for CASSFAPPDTQYF.

The chain links TRBV29-1 to TRBJ1-1; D gene uncertain. Germline lookup yields CDR1 SQVTM and CDR2 ANQGSEA. The CDR3 loop spans 12 amino acids. The V end lost 3 bases, the J end lost 4 bases, and 9 bases lay between the germline ends. CDR3 DNA: TGCAGCGTTGATTTGGGTGGCACTGAAGCTTTCTTT. Translation gives CSVDLGGTEAFF.

Only one count was recorded for this clone. The chain carries TRBV29-1 and TRBJ2-1; possible D gene TRBD1, 5 bases. V was trimmed by 4 bases and J by 9 bases, leaving 10 bases between them. CDR1 and CDR2 from the germline V gene are SQVTM and ANQGSEA. The CDR3 runs to 11 residues. CDR3 amino acids: CSVGTTPEQFF. CDR3 sequence (DNA): TGCAGCGTTGGGACAACTCCTGAGCAGTTCTTC.

The chain links TRBV5-5 to TRBJ2-7; D gene unclear. This CDR3 contains 14 residues. Germline V gene lookup returns CDR1 SGHKS and CDR2 YYEKEE (reference sequence). Trimming took 5 bases from V and 2 from J, leaving 14 bases between them. DNA of the CDR3: TGTGCCAGCAGAGACGATTCGCCTCCCTACGAGCAGTACTTC. This codes for CASRDDSPPYEQYF.